This T cell receptor (beta chain) emerged from a study of blood T cells in healthy people across ages. This clonotype showed up just a few times. Collection of around 10 milliliters of peripheral blood was performed for each donor. Germline CDR1 is SEHNR and CDR2 is FQNEAQ (reference sequence). The CDR3 is 16 residues long. The second PCR ran about 6 to 12 cycles with a sample-barcoded 5' primer and J-beta primers. Each TCR beta cDNA got a 12-nucleotide random molecular identifier. TCRdb re-called the 5' RACE reads with MiXCR, one entry per CDR3 protein. Of 1.5 million to 2 million distinct CDR3 sequences in the sample, roughly two fifths were seen once.

The specimen was blood. This rearrangement joins TRBV7-9 to TRBJ2-4; tentatively, D is TRBD1 or TRBD2 (5 bases each). The J call is uncertain, as TRBJ2-7 better fits the DNA end. This clonotype originated in a human donor in good health. The DNA for the CDR3 is TGTGCCAGCAGCTTTGGGGACCCGACAGCCGGTAACGAGCAGTACTTC. This sequence encodes CASSFGDPTAGNEQYF.